This TCR beta chain was retrieved from a study of OX40 agonist ivuxolimab in advanced cancers. About the research overall: The drug used for patients, ivuxolimab, was an agonistic anti-OX40 (CD134) antibody.

Here immunoSEQ multiplex PCR was the method, and the copy in TCRdb shows in-frame clones only, minus some. The table lists roughly 27,000 clones, less than 90% of them singletons. V gave up 3 bases and J gave up 4 bases; unmatched junction bases: 6. The CDR3 totals 16 residues. Germline V gene lookup returns CDR1 SGDLS and CDR2 YYNGEE. Study-wide points: Low normalized T-cell clonal expansion was additionally recorded for some nonresponders. Blood T cells, both CD4+ and CD8+, expanded clonally by week 6 at 0.1 to 3.0 mg/kg.

Patients with autoimmune history or systemic immunosuppression were excluded. This clone showed up just once. Its target is unknown. The source was CD4+ or CD8+ T cells sorted from blood, collected in a trial of the OX40 agonist ivuxolimab. This TCR derives from an adult with an advanced solid tumor such as melanoma, head and neck, liver or kidney cancer. The chain joins TRBV9 to TRBJ2-2; 10 bases line up with TRBD1. CDR3 region: CASSASGQGLTGELFF. The CDR3 DNA sequence: TGTGCCAGCAGCGCATCGGGACAGGGGCTCACCGGGGAGCTGTTTTTT.